A single sample gave rise to the 16 T cell receptor beta chains below, sequenced in a study of blood T cell repertoires in COVID-19. The data were produced by immunoSEQ multiplex PCR, yet TCRdb's version contains in-frame clones alone and is incomplete. The sample has about 300,000 clones; around 82% are singletons. The specimen sequenced was peripheral blood. The receptors shown here come from a woman in her fifties or sixties with acute or convalescent COVID-19.

The CDR3 nucleotides are TGTGCCAGCAGTTACGGACGCGGGAAATGGGCAGATACGCAGTATTTT. It codes for CASSYGRGKWADTQYF. The chain is built from TRBV6-2 or TRBV6-3 and TRBJ2-3; maybe TRBD2 (6 bases). V lost 2 bases to trimming and J lost 4 bases, with 16 bases between them. CDR1 and CDR2 (germline): MNHEY, SVGEGT. The length of the CDR3 is 16 residues.

The genes are TRBV4-1 and TRBJ1-6; D perhaps matches TRBD1 (5 bases). V dropped 0 bases and J dropped 8 bases, with 14 bases sitting between them. Germline CDR1 reads MGHRA; CDR2 reads YSYEKL. The CDR3 is made up of 16 amino acids. The CDR3 bases are TGCGCCAGCAGCCAAGAACAGCAGGGTGTTGATTCACCCCTCCACTTT. This encodes CASSQEQQGVDSPLHF.

The rearrangement links TRBV7-9 to TRBJ1-2; the D is unclear. There are 12 residues in the CDR3. Trimming took 5 bases from V and 4 from J, leaving 8 bases between them. The germline gives CDR1 SEHNR, CDR2 FQNEAQ (reference sequence). This CDR3 is CASSPESYGYTF. CDR3 DNA: TGTGCCAGCAGCCCCGAGAGCTATGGCTACACCTTC.

This clone was found a few times. This sequence joins TRBV2 and TRBJ2-2, with 8 bases fitting TRBD2. In germline, CDR1 is SNHLY, CDR2 FYNNEI. J gave up 1 base and V 2 bases, and 0 bases lay outside the gene matches. The CDR3 covers 15 residues. CDR3 amino acids: CASSELAGNTGELFF. The CDR3 DNA reads as TGTGCCAGCAGTGAACTAGCGGGGAACACCGGGGAGCTGTTTTTT.

This clone was observed a few times. This chain joins TRBV7-2 and TRBJ1-5; 11 positions agree with TRBD1. Germline values: CDR1 SGHTA, CDR2 FQGNSA. This CDR3 region has 16 residues. The junction had 8 bases not matched to a gene; V was cut back by 4 bases and J by 6 bases. CDR3 in DNA: TGTGCCAGCAGCTCTCGGACAGGGGGCCTACCTCAGCCCCAGCATTTT. This codes for CASSSRTGGLPQPQHF. The whole variable domain, filled in from reference TRBV7-2 and TRBJ1-5, reads GAGVSQSPSNKVTEKGKDVELRCDPISGHTALYWYRQSLGQGLEFLIYFQGNSAPDKSGLPSDRFSAERTGGSVSTLTIQRTQQEDSAVYLCASSSRTGGLPQPQHFGDGTRLSIL.

The rearrangement uses TRBV7-3 and TRBJ2-5, with TRBD2 identical over 11 bases. V trimming: 1 base; J trimming: 2 bases; junction bases outside the gene matches: 3. This CDR3 is built from 16 residues. The germline gives CDR1 SGHTA, CDR2 FQGTGA. In DNA form, the CDR3 reads TGTGCCAGCAGCTTAAAGGGGACTAGCGGACAAGAGACCCAGTACTTC. Translated, it gives CASSLKGTSGQETQYF. The full variable domain, completed using reference TRBV7-3 and TRBJ2-5, is GAGVSQTPSNKVTEKGKYVELRCDPISGHTALYWYRQSLGQGPEFLIYFQGTGAADDSGLPNDRFFAVRPEGSVSTLKIQRTERGDSAVYLCASSLKGTSGQETQYFGPGTRLLVL.

The rearrangement uses TRBV7-3 and TRBJ2-2; D is undetermined. V dropped 6 bases and J dropped 6 bases, with 5 bases sitting between them. Germline values: CDR1 SGHTA, CDR2 FQGTGA. This CDR3 has 11 residues. The chain's CDR3 is CASSLSGELFF. CDR3 nucleotides: TGTGCCAGCAGTCTCTCCGGGGAGCTGTTTTTT.

To note about this clone: The sample has other DNA sequences that encode this CDR3 too. The J gene is TRBJ1-3, the V gene TRBV5-1, with a possible D match to TRBD1 (5 bases). Between the trimmed V and J ends, which lost 0 bases and 0 bases, there was a span of 10 bases. The CDR3 covers 16 residues. Germline assignment: CDR1 SGHRS and CDR2 YFSETQ. Here the CDR3 DNA reads TGCGCCAGCAGCTTGGATGGGGCTACCTCTGGAAACACCATATATTTT. Translating gives CASSLDGATSGNTIYF.

V gene TRBV18 combines with J gene TRBJ1-1; possible D gene TRBD1, 5 bases. Germline CDR1 and CDR2: KGHSH and LQKENI. The CDR3 has 14 residues. V was pared by 2 bases and J by 3 bases, with 10 bases between. CDR3 bases: TGTGCCAGCTCACCAACGACAGATTACACTGAAGCTTTCTTT. It specifies CASSPTTDYTEAFF.

CDR3: CAISPTEQPQHF. The CDR3 bases are TGTGCCATCAGCCCGACAGAACAGCCCCAGCATTTT. The V call is TRBV10-3, the J call TRBJ1-5; possible D gene TRBD1, 5 bases. Germline values: CDR1 ENHRY, CDR2 SYGVKD. V was pared by 6 bases and J by 7 bases, with 10 bases between. The CDR3 has 12 amino acids.

The V gene is TRBV5-1, the J gene TRBJ2-5; TRBD1 aligns across 9 bases. The CDR3 is 16 amino acids. V was pared by 3 bases and J by 2 bases, with 8 bases of the junction left unmatched. Per germline, CDR1 SGHRS and CDR2 YFSETQ. The DNA of the CDR3 is TGCGCCAGCAGCTACCTACAGGGGGCGTTACAAGAGACCCAGTACTTC. Its protein product is CASSYLQGALQETQYF.

The chain recombines TRBV2 with TRBJ2-6, with a weak D call TRBD2 (6 bases). The CDR3 spans 17 residues. V dropped 8 bases and J dropped 0 bases, with 17 bases sitting between them. Germline values: CDR1 SNHLY, CDR2 FYNNEI. For the CDR3, the DNA is TGTGCCAGCGACGGGGGTATAGGGTTCTCTGGGGCCAACGTCCTGACTTTC. Translated: CASDGGIGFSGANVLTF.

The chain joins TRBV9 to TRBJ1-2; 10 bases agree with TRBD1. The CDR3 is 15 amino acids. Trimming took 3 bases from V and 2 from J; bases not matched to a gene: 4. Germline V gives CDR1 SGDLS, CDR2 YYNGEE. CDR3 sequence (DNA): TGTGCCAGCAGCGCCGGGACAGGGGACAACTATGGCTACACCTTC. Encoded protein: CASSAGTGDNYGYTF.

The chain uses TRBV29-1 and TRBJ2-7; 10 bases map to TRBD2. This CDR3 contains 13 residues. Trimming removed 5 bases from V and 1 base from J; junction bases left unmatched: 2. Germline CDR1 is SQVTM and CDR2 is ANQGSEA. The CDR3 region is CSVTSGISYEQYF. The CDR3 nucleotides are TGCAGCGTTACTAGCGGGATATCCTACGAGCAGTACTTC.

The rearrangement uses TRBV29-1 and TRBJ2-3; 7 bases are shared with TRBD2. This CDR3 is built from 14 residues. The V gene's germline CDR1 is SQVTM and CDR2 ANQGSEA. Trimming took 7 bases from V and 5 from J; bases not matched to a gene: 12. The CDR3 spells CSDMGRVVGDTQYF. CDR3 in DNA: TGCAGCGACATGGGGAGGGTGGTTGGAGATACGCAGTATTTT.

The V and J genes are TRBV2 and TRBJ1-1, with D possibly being TRBD1 (5 bases). The CDR3 is made up of 12 amino acids. Germline values: CDR1 SNHLY, CDR2 FYNNEI. V lost 4 bases and J 4 bases, leaving 7 bases between the germline ends. CDR3 region: CASSAGGTEAFF. CDR3 in DNA: TGTGCCAGCAGTGCCGGGGGCACTGAAGCTTTCTTT.